This TCR beta chain originates from a study of resident and recirculating memory T cells in vitiligo. Using immunoSEQ multiplex PCR, the repertoire was profiled, and TCRdb retains in-frame clones only, with some absent. The repertoire holds roughly 76,000 clones, with 91% as singletons. Regarding this clone: Its specificity is not known.

The CDR3 consists of 15 residues. Germline CDR1 and CDR2: MNHNS and SASEGT. V lost 6 bases, J lost 1 base, and 6 bases stayed unmatched. Study results and caveats: No unique dominant TCR clone was found in vitiligo lesions.

The specimen sequenced was blood. The source of this sequence is a male donor with vitiligo. V is TRBV6-1 and J is TRBJ2-3, with 8 bases identical to TRBD1. This chain's CDR3 is CASRLGQGGTDTQYF. The CDR3 coding sequence is TGTGCCAGCAGACTAGGACAGGGTGGCACAGATACGCAGTATTTT.